This T cell receptor (beta chain) derives from a study of T cells in Graves' hyperthyroidism and ophthalmopathy (dated by TCRdb to between 2018 and 2020). Background on the whole study: Peripheral blood was collected at initial diagnosis, before any treatment. A discovery cohort of around 98 patients, about 40 with Graves' ophthalmopathy and 55 to 60 with stable Graves' hyperthyroidism, was used to find distinguishing TCR V-J signatures. An independent validation cohort of around 19 hyperthyroidism patients and approximately 17 patients who later progressed to ophthalmopathy tested prospective prediction of ophthalmopathy. The 75 to 100 discovery patients were divided at random into training and test sets in a 7:3 ratio. In more than 5 Graves' hyperthyroidism patients, the study also compared T-cell repertoires from thyroid tissue with T-cell repertoires from blood. After blood sampling, hyperthyroidism patients were treated with methimazole at a starting dose of 30 mg daily, and ophthalmopathy patients were treated with high-dose intravenous methylprednisolone. According to the paper, TCR Vbeta CDR3 sequencing was carried out on about 140 peripheral blood samples, which came from fewer than 50 ophthalmopathy, approximately 72 hyperthyroidism and about 17 progressor patients.

Overall results and qualifications from the work: Sample size was not statistically predetermined, and blinding of investigators to group allocation was not performed. Most expanded thyroid clonotypes (frequency above 0.001) were also found in blood, which suggests that blood repertoires may mirror thyroid immune responses. A model built on a 13 V-J signature distinguished ophthalmopathy from stable hyperthyroidism, reaching around 88% sensitivity and around 81% specificity in cross-validation and 80%/75% in testing. In validation, progression to ophthalmopathy was predicted by the model with almost 71% sensitivity and under 85% specificity, a median of 6.5 months before onset.

A patient counted as having stable Graves' hyperthyroidism if no progression to ophthalmopathy occurred over 18 months of follow-up. Hyperthyroidism patients were newly diagnosed, had a disease duration of under 2 months, and were aged 18 to 65 years. Exclusion was applied to patients with uncontrolled infections, other autoimmune diseases, pregnancy or lactation. Diagnoses were based on clinical symptoms, serum thyroxine and TRAb, thyroid ultrasound and orbital computed tomography. PBMCs were separated from 10 ml of fresh peripheral blood using Ficoll-Paque density gradient centrifugation. Trizol reagent was used to extract total RNA, and RNA quality was then checked on an Agilent 2100 Bioanalyzer. The TCR beta CDR3 regions were amplified from the RNA transcripts. A first-round RT-PCR of the TCR CDR3 used the HTBI primer set with the Qiagen OneStep RT-PCR kit. A second multiplex PCR round built the libraries, followed by size selection and purification. Sequencing of the libraries was done on an Illumina HiSeq2000 using paired-end 100 bp reads. As for the original processing: Raw data were processed with SOAPnuke, discarding reads with adapters, uncalled bases, mean Phred below 15, or no exact constant-primer or identifier match. High-quality paired reads were merged using COPE v1.2.5, and each unique nucleotide sequence was defined as a clonotype. MiTCR v1.1 was used to align clonotypes to the IMGT TRBV, TRBD and TRBJ reference segments. The analysis included only V-J combinations with a frequency above 0.0001, which together covered around 99% of the repertoires. The TCS score was defined as the ratio of F50 (clonal expansion) to E x V (chaos), calculated using BLOSUM62-based TCRdist between CDR3 peptides within each V-J. Welch's t-statistics and random forest reduced around 510 V-J features to roughly 13, which were used in a naive Bayes classifier (R e1071). TCRdb passed the public sequencing reads through fastp at Q25 and MiXCR, retaining productive beta sequences. Every distinct CDR3 protein forms one entry, paired with its most common genes and DNA. TCRdb, not the original authors, processed these V and J calls. Recorded for this sample are around 440,000 distinct CDR3 sequences; 15% to 17% of them occurred a single time. Less than 15% of the sample is taken by the ten largest.

This clonotype was observed a handful of times. This clone's antigen is unknown. Base quality data are lacking; no much larger clone is found one base away. Sequencing was performed on blood. This TCR derives from a woman aged 18-29 years with Graves' hyperthyroidism.

CDR3 protein: CASSVAASGRAGELFF. The DNA is as follows: TGTGCCAGCAGCGTAGCGGCTAGCGGGAGGGCCGGGGAGCTGTTTTTT. The receptor chain draws on TRBV9 and TRBJ2-2, and 12 junctional nucleotides match TRBD2. Sequences SGDLS (CDR1) and YYNGEE (CDR2) are obtained from the germline V gene. The CDR3 holds 16 amino acids from the cysteine to the phenylalanine. Here the CDR3 DNA is all that survives: 48 bases in frame from base 1. Compared with germline, V lacks 0 bases and J lacks 6 bases; bases without a gene match: 3.